These 27 T cell receptor beta chains share one sample of origin, sequenced in a study of blood T cell repertoires in COVID-19. Some clones are missing from TCRdb's copy, which holds only in-frame ones; the method was immunoSEQ multiplex PCR. Among over 250,000 clones listed, about 88% were seen once. Sequenced: PBMCs or T cells enriched from blood (not recorded which). Every receptor here comes from a man aged 30 to 45 with acute COVID-19.

The chain recombines TRBV6-5 with TRBJ1-6, with TRBD1 matching over 7 bases. The CDR3 totals 14 residues. CDR1 MNHEY and CDR2 SVGAGI come from the germline V gene. Trimming cost V 6 bases and J 7 bases; bases outside gene matches: 6. The CDR3 bases are TGTGCCAGCAGGCTGGGACAGATCAATTCACCCCTCCACTTT. Its protein is CASRLGQINSPLHF.

This chain uses TRBV5-6 with TRBJ1-6, with D possibly matching TRBD1 (6 bases). The V end was cut by 4 bases, the J end by 9 bases, with 20 bases between. Germline V gene sequence: CDR1 SGHDT, CDR2 YYEEEE. The CDR3 totals 16 residues. This CDR3 is CASSDGTTGWGSPLHF. DNA for the CDR3: TGTGCCAGCAGCGACGGAACCACAGGGTGGGGTTCACCCCTCCACTTT.

The rearrangement uses TRBV10-2 and TRBJ1-2; D remains ambiguous. V was pared by 3 bases and J by 7 bases, with 15 bases between. CDR1 WSHSY and CDR2 SAAADI come from the germline V gene. The CDR3 has 14 residues. The CDR3 coding sequence is TGCGCCAGCAGTGATAAATCGGAGGGCCGTGGCTACACCTTC. This sequence encodes CASSDKSEGRGYTF.

CDR3 nucleotides: TGTGCCAGCTCCGGGATGGAAGGAAACACCATATATTTT. Residues: CASSGMEGNTIYF. The V call is TRBV18, the J call TRBJ1-3; D gene ambiguous. CDR1 and CDR2 from the germline V gene are KGHSH and LQKENI. The CDR3 runs to 13 residues. Deletions cut 6 bases from V and 4 bases from J, with 10 bases between.

The V gene is TRBV9, the J gene TRBJ1-4, with D maybe TRBD1 (6 bases). The CDR3 is 15 residues long. Germline V lookup: CDR1 SGDLS, CDR2 YYNGEE. V shed 3 bases and J shed 0 bases, with 9 bases lying between them. The DNA of the CDR3 is TGTGCCAGCAGCGCGAGGGGGACAACTAATGAAAAACTGTTTTTT. It codes for CASSARGTTNEKLFF. The full variable domain, its missing parts supplied by reference TRBV9 and TRBJ1-4, is DSGVTQTPKHLITATGQRVTLRCSPRSGDLSVYWYQQSLDQGLQFLIQYYNGEERAKGNILERFSAQQFPDLHSELNLSSLELGDSALYFCASSARGTTNEKLFFGSGTQLSVL.

The V gene is TRBV11-2, the J gene TRBJ1-2, with a possible D match to TRBD1 (5 bases). Germline CDR1 is SGHAT and CDR2 is FQNNGV. V dropped 4 bases and J dropped 3 bases, with 12 bases sitting between them. CDR3 length equals 14 residues. This chain's CDR3 is CASSSSTGYYGYTF. Written as DNA, the CDR3 is TGTGCCAGCAGCTCCTCAACAGGATACTATGGCTACACCTTC.

This chain links TRBV18 with TRBJ2-2, with 10 bases matching TRBD1. V dropped 3 bases and J dropped 5; count of bases not matched to a gene: 9. The germline gives CDR1 KGHSH, CDR2 LQKENI. The CDR3 runs to 17 residues. CDR3 in amino acids: CASSPQETGGRTGELFF. The CDR3 DNA is TGTGCCAGCTCACCCCAAGAGACAGGGGGCAGGACCGGGGAGCTGTTTTTT.

The chain links TRBV4-2 to TRBJ1-1; TRBD1 matches 8 bases. CDR3 length: 16 residues. V lost 4 bases, J lost 0 bases, and 7 bases stayed unmatched. CDR1 is LGHNA, CDR2 YNFKEQ, per germline. In DNA, the CDR3 is TGTGCCAGCAGCCGAGAGAGGGGACAGGTGAACACTGAAGCTTTCTTT. It codes for CASSRERGQVNTEAFF.

This chain joins TRBV28 and TRBJ2-7; D is possibly TRBD2 (5 bases). Germline V gene data show CDR1 as MDHEN and CDR2 as SYDVKM. Trimming pared 5 bases from V and 4 bases from J, leaving 12 bases between. The CDR3 sequence is 13 residues long. The CDR3 nucleotides are TGTGCCAGCAGTCCCGGAGGAATATACGAGCAGTACGTC. This codes for CASSPGGIYEQYV.

J is TRBJ1-5 and V is TRBV12-5; TRBD1 is a possible D gene (6 bases). CDR3 length: 19 residues. Trimming shortened V by 2 bases and J by 0 bases, and 20 bases separated the two germline ends. Germline V gene data show CDR1 as LGHNT and CDR2 as FRNRAP. The chain's CDR3 is CASGLPQSGQSFSNQPQHF. CDR3 nucleotides: TGTGCTAGTGGTTTGCCTCAATCCGGACAGTCATTTAGCAATCAGCCCCAGCATTTT.

The chain uses TRBV24-1 and TRBJ2-3; 13 nucleotides align to TRBD2. The germline CDR1 and CDR2 sequences are KGHDR and SFDVKD. Trimming cost V 9 bases and J 10 bases; bases outside gene matches: 6. The CDR3 spans 13 residues. The CDR3: CATRGTSGDPQYF. The CDR3 DNA is TGTGCCACCCGGGGGACTAGCGGGGACCCGCAGTATTTT.

V is TRBV5-8 and J is TRBJ1-1; 7 bases are shared with TRBD1. Germline V gene lookup returns CDR1 SGHTS and CDR2 YDEGEE. V lost 5 bases and J lost 4; bases outside the gene matches: 5. The CDR3 totals 13 residues. The chain's CDR3 is CASSRHRGTEAFF. CDR3 DNA: TGTGCCAGCAGTCGACACAGGGGCACTGAAGCTTTCTTT.

The chain uses TRBV18 and TRBJ1-1; D is undetermined. Trimming stripped 4 bases from V and 0 bases from J, with 12 bases between. Germline V gives CDR1 KGHSH, CDR2 LQKENI. The CDR3 contains 15 residues. In DNA, the CDR3 is TGTGCCAGCTCACTCCAGACACATATGAACACTGAAGCTTTCTTT. It yields the protein CASSLQTHMNTEAFF.

The CDR3 DNA sequence: TGTGCCAGCACCTCCGGGGATGTCTACACTGAAGCTTTCTTT. Its protein product is CASTSGDVYTEAFF. The chain recombines TRBV9 with TRBJ1-1, with D unclear. Germline V gene data show CDR1 as SGDLS and CDR2 as YYNGEE. The CDR3 extends over 14 amino acids. Trimming cost V 6 bases and J 3 bases, with 15 bases left between them.

The rearrangement links TRBV27 to TRBJ1-5; no reliable D call. The CDR3 is 14 amino acids. Germline V gene data show CDR1 as MNHEY and CDR2 as SMNVEV (reference sequence). V lost 2 bases, J lost 0 bases, and 5 bases lay in between. CDR3 amino acids: CASSLLSSNQPQHF. The DNA for the CDR3 is TGTGCCAGCAGTTTACTTAGTAGCAATCAGCCCCAGCATTTT.

In its sample, this clone was seen a few times. The chain links TRBV12-5 to TRBJ1-2; weak D call: TRBD1 (5 bases). With 8 bases removed from V and 4 bases from J, the gap between germline ends came to 11 bases. CDR1 is LGHNT and CDR2 is FRNRAP in the germline V gene. The CDR3 is made up of 12 amino acids. In DNA form, the CDR3 reads TGTGCTAGTTTTGGGGCCGGCTATGGCTACACCTTC. It translates to CASFGAGYGYTF.

The chain uses TRBV9 and TRBJ2-7; possibly TRBD2 for D (6 bases). The ends were cut back, 0 bases at V and 0 bases at J, with 19 bases in the middle. This CDR3 is 18 amino acids long. The V gene's germline CDR1 is SGDLS and CDR2 YYNGEE. This CDR3 is CASSVVLEGRFNSYEQYV. DNA for the CDR3: TGTGCCAGCAGCGTAGTCTTGGAGGGCAGGTTCAACTCCTACGAGCAGTACGTC.

The chain joins TRBV7-8 to TRBJ2-3; D is unclear. Germline CDR1 SGHVS, CDR2 FQNEAQ. The CDR3 contains 13 residues. Trimming pared 2 bases from V and 0 bases from J, leaving 3 bases between. CDR3 residues: CASSLPSTDTQYF. CDR3 bases: TGTGCCAGCAGCTTACCTAGCACAGATACGCAGTATTTT.

About this clone itself: The junction does not match germline at one end; this may be a read error. The chain has TRBV7-7 and TRBJ2-2; 10 nucleotides agree with TRBD2. The germline V gene encodes CDR1 SSHAT and CDR2 FNYEAQ (reference sequence). This CDR3 comprises 15 residues. The CDR3 reads CASSSGLAVTGELFF. CDR3 nucleotides: TGTGCTAGCAGCTCAGGACTAGCGGTAACCGGGGAGCTGTTTTTT.

The chain uses TRBV15 and TRBJ1-3, with unresolved D. V lost 6 bases and J lost 4, with 13 bases in between. This CDR3 contains 14 residues. Per the germline V gene, CDR1 is LNHNV and CDR2 is YYDKDF (reference sequence). CDR3 residues: CATRHMALGNTIYF. In DNA form, the CDR3 reads TGTGCCACCAGGCACATGGCCTTGGGAAACACCATATATTTT.

This sequence joins TRBV6-5 and TRBJ1-2; D is undetermined. The V gene's germline CDR1 is MNHEY and CDR2 SVGAGI. V was pared by 5 bases and J by 7 bases, with 11 bases between. This CDR3 spans 12 amino acids. The CDR3, as DNA: TGTGCCAGCAGTCCAGACCGGGGTGGCTACACCTTC. As protein: CASSPDRGGYTF.

The V gene is TRBV19, the J gene TRBJ1-2; D gene unclear. CDR3 length: 15 residues. Germline-derived CDR1 and CDR2 are LNHDA and SQIVND (reference sequence). V was trimmed by 6 bases and J by 5 bases, leaving 19 bases between them. The CDR3 loop reads CASSDQTGSKYGYTF. DNA for the CDR3: TGTGCCAGTAGCGACCAAACCGGGTCCAAATATGGCTACACCTTC.

The table lists this clone with a few counts. This chain links TRBV6-5 with TRBJ2-7, with 7 bases matching TRBD2. Trimming took 5 bases from V and 7 from J; bases not matched to a gene: 8. The CDR3 is 13 residues long. CDR1 is MNHEY and CDR2 is SVGAGI in the germline V gene. The CDR3 DNA reads as TGTGCCAGCAGTAACCGGGAGGCGGGTGAGCAGTACGTC. This sequence encodes CASSNREAGEQYV.

The chain couples TRBV6-4 to TRBJ2-2; D ambiguous. CDR1 and CDR2 from the germline V gene are MRHNA and SNTAGT. Trimming took 0 bases from V and 6 from J, leaving 5 bases between them. This CDR3 comprises 13 residues. CDR3 amino acids: CASSDSPAGELFF. Written as DNA, the CDR3 is TGTGCCAGCAGTGACTCACCGGCCGGGGAGCTGTTTTTT.

The chain links TRBV7-2 to TRBJ2-6, with 11 positions matching TRBD2. CDR1 is SGHTA, CDR2 FQGNSA, per germline. V was clipped by 1 base and J by 3 bases; unmatched bases: 2. The CDR3 is made up of 17 amino acids. Written as DNA, the CDR3 is TGTGCCAGCAGCTTAGTTAGCGGGAGGGGTGGGGCCAACGTCCTGACTTTC. The encoded protein is CASSLVSGRGGANVLTF. Complete variable domain (other parts from reference TRBV7-2 and TRBJ2-6): GAGVSQSPSNKVTEKGKDVELRCDPISGHTALYWYRQSLGQGLEFLIYFQGNSAPDKSGLPSDRFSAERTGGSVSTLTIQRTQQEDSAVYLCASSLVSGRGGANVLTFGAGSRLTVL.

The rearrangement joins TRBV6-5 to TRBJ1-1, with D maybe TRBD1 (5 bases). The V and J ends lost 5 bases and 1 base respectively, with 11 bases between them. The germline V gene has CDR1 MNHEY and CDR2 SVGAGI. The CDR3 sequence is 14 residues long. The CDR3 loop is CASSPGWENTEAFF. The CDR3 DNA reads as TGTGCCAGCAGTCCAGGGTGGGAGAACACTGAAGCTTTCTTT.

The V gene is TRBV5-5, the J gene TRBJ2-1, with 7 positions matching TRBD1. Germline assignment: CDR1 SGHKS and CDR2 YYEKEE (reference sequence). V lost 4 bases to trimming and J lost 9 bases; unmatched junction nucleotides: 7. There are 13 residues in the CDR3. CDR3 protein: CASSLGQTFEQFF. CDR3 DNA sequence: TGTGCCAGCAGCCTGGGACAGACTTTTGAGCAGTTCTTC.